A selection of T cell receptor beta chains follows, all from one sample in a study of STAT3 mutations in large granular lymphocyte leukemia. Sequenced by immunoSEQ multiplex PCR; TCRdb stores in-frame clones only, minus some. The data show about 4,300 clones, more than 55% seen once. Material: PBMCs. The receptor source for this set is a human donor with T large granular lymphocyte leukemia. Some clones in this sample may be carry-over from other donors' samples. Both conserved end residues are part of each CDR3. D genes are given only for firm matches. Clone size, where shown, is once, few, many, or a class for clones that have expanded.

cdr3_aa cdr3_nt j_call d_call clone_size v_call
CASSLTQGYNYGYTF TGTGCCAGCAGCTTGACACAGGGTTATAACTATGGCTACACCTTC TRBJ1-2 . . TRBV5-4
CAWSVQGASGYTF TGTGCCTGGAGTGTACAAGGGGCAAGTGGCTACACCTTC TRBJ1-2 . . TRBV30
CASSPSSPLHF TGTGCCAGCAGCCCCTCCTCACCCCTCCACTTT TRBJ1-6 . . TRBV7-9
CAWSIVYGYTF TGTGCCTGGAGTATCGTCTATGGCTACACCTTC TRBJ1-2 . . TRBV30
CASSAQAFF TGTGCCAGCAGTGCCCAAGCTTTCTTT TRBJ1-1 . . TRBV7-9
CAIRAAGALGGYTF TGTGCCATCAGGGCGGCCGGGGCGTTGGGCGGCTACACCTTC TRBJ1-2 . . TRBV10-3
CASSLAGSSYNEQFF TGTGCCAGCAGCTTAGCAGGGAGCTCCTACAATGAGCAGTTCTTC TRBJ2-1 . . TRBV7-9
CASSFQVDYEQYF TGCGCCAGCAGCTTCCAGGTGGACTACGAGCAGTACTTC TRBJ2-7 . . TRBV5-1
CSTLFETQYF TGCAGCACTCTCTTCGAGACCCAGTACTTC TRBJ2-5 . . TRBV29-1
CASSLGWDFGYEQYF TGCGCCAGCAGCTTGGGGTGGGACTTCGGGTACGAGCAGTACTTC TRBJ2-7 . hyperexpanded TRBV5-1
CASSLGSPAGADTQYF TGCGCCAGCAGCTTGGGGTCCCCGGCGGGGGCAGATACGCAGTATTTT TRBJ2-3 TRBD2 few TRBV5-1
CAWSAGGETQYF TGTGCCTGGAGTGCGGGGGGCGAGACCCAGTACTTC TRBJ2-5 . . TRBV30
CASSKRSEANEAFF TGTGCCAGCAGCAAACGTTCGGAAGCGAATGAAGCTTTCTTT TRBJ1-1 . . TRBV7-6
CASRQGNTIYF TGTGCCAGCAGACAGGGAAACACCATATATTTT TRBJ1-3 . . TRBV19
CASSESAGGGTGELFF TGCGCCAGCAGTGAGTCCGCAGGGGGAGGGACCGGGGAGCTGTTTTTT TRBJ2-2 . . TRBV10-2
CASRVFRDASYEQYF TGTGCCAGCAGGGTCTTCCGGGACGCCTCCTACGAGCAGTACTTC TRBJ2-7 . . TRBV6-5
CASSLAELGDYEQYF TGCGCCAGCAGCTTGGCCGAATTGGGGGACTACGAGCAGTACTTC TRBJ2-7 . . TRBV5-1
CASSSPGARETQYF TGTGCCAGCAGTTCCCCGGGAGCCAGGGAGACCCAGTACTTC TRBJ2-5 . . TRBV27
CASSQETGWRTEAFF TGTGCCAGCAGCCAAGAAACAGGGTGGCGCACTGAAGCTTTCTTT TRBJ1-1 . . TRBV4-2
CASSSSYTEAFF TGCGCCAGCAGCTCCTCGTACACTGAAGCTTTCTTT TRBJ1-1 . . TRBV5-1
CASSLGNRDAFF TGTGCCAGCAGCTTAGGGAACAGAGACGCTTTCTTT TRBJ1-1 . few TRBV7-9
CSVEVDNQETQYF TGCAGCGTTGAAGTTGACAACCAAGAGACCCAGTACTTC TRBJ2-5 . . TRBV29-1
CAWSHLGASTDTQYF TGTGCCTGGAGTCACCTTGGGGCTAGCACAGATACGCAGTATTTT TRBJ2-3 . . TRBV30
CAWSLSYEQYF TGTGCCTGGAGTCTGTCCTACGAGCAGTACTTC TRBJ2-7 . few TRBV30
CASSLEGTLSSYEQYF TGCGCCAGCAGCTTGGAGGGTACCCTTAGCTCCTACGAGCAGTACTTC TRBJ2-7 . . TRBV5-1
CASSLREGSYEQYF TGTGCCAGCAGTTTAAGGGAGGGCTCCTACGAGCAGTACTTC TRBJ2-7 TRBD2 few TRBV27
CASSPQRPQGQGSYGYTF TGTGCCAGCTCACCACAAAGACCCCAAGGACAGGGAAGCTATGGCTACACCTTC TRBJ1-2 TRBD1 . TRBV18